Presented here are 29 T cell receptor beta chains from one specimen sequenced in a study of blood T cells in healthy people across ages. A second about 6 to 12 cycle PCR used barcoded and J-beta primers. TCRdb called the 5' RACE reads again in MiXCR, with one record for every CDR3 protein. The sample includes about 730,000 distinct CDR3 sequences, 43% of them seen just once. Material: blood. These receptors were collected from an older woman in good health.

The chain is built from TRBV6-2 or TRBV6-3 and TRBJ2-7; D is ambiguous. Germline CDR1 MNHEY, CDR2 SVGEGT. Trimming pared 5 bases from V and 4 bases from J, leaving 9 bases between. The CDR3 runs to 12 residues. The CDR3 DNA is TGTGCCAGCAGTCGTTGGGCTTACGAGCAGTACTTC. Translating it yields CASSRWAYEQYF.

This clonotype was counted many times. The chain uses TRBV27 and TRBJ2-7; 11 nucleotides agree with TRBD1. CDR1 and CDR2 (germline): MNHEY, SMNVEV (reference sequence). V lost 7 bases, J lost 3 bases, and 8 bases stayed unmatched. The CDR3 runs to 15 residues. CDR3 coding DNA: TGTGCCAGCATCTCTTTGGGGACAGGGGGCTACGAGCAGTACTTC. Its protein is CASISLGTGGYEQYF.

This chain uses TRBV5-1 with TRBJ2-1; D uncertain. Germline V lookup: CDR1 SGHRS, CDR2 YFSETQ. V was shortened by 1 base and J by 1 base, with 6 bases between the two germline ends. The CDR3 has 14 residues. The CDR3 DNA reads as TGCGCCAGCAGCTTGCCCCCTTCCTACAATGAGCAGTTCTTC. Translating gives CASSLPPSYNEQFF.

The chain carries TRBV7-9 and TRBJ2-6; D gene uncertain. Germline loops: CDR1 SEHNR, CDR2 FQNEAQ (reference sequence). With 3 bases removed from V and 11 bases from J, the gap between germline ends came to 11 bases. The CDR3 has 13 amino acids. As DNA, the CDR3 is TGTGCCAGCAGCTTCTGGGTAGGCGACGTCCTGACTTTC. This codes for CASSFWVGDVLTF.

The CDR3 region is CSAREGLAGVYEQFF. In nucleotides, the CDR3 is TGCAGTGCTAGAGAAGGGCTAGCGGGAGTGTATGAGCAGTTCTTC. The chain couples TRBV20-1 to TRBJ2-1, with 10 bases aligning to TRBD2. Germline loops: CDR1 DFQATT, CDR2 SNEGSKA (reference sequence). This CDR3 is built from 15 residues. V shed 0 bases and J 8 bases; nucleotides not matched to a gene: 7.

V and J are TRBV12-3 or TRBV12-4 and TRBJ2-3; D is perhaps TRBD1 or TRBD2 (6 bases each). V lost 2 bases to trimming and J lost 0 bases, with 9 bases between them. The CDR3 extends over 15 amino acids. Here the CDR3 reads CASSLRGASTDTQYF. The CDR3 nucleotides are TGTGCCAGCAGTTTAAGGGGGGCCAGCACAGATACGCAGTATTTT.

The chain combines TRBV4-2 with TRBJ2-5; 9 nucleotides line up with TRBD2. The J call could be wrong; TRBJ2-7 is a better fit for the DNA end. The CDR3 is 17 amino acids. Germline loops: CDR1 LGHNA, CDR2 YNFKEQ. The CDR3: CASSQDQGRAGGSEQYF. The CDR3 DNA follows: TGTGCCAGCAGCCAAGATCAAGGCCGAGCGGGGGGCAGCGAGCAGTACTTC.

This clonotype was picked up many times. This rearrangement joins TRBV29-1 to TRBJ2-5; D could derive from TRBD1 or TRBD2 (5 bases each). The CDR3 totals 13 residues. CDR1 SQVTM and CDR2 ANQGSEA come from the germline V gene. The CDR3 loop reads CSTREQVGETQYF. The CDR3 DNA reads TGCAGTACCCGGGAACAGGTCGGAGAGACCCAGTACTTC.

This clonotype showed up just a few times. The CDR3 region has the DNA TGTGCCAGCAGTTATGGACAGGGAGGCTTCGAGCAGTACTTC. It is translated as CASSYGQGGFEQYF. The chain has TRBV6-5 and TRBJ2-7, with 8 bases aligning to TRBD1. Germline assignment: CDR1 MNHEY and CDR2 SVGAGI. V shed 3 bases and J 6 bases; nucleotides not matched to a gene: 7. The CDR3 sequence is 14 residues long.

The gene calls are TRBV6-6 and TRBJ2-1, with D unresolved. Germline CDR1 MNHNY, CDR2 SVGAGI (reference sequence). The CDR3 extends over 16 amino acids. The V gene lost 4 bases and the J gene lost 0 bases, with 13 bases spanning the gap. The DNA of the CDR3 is TGTGCCAGCAGTTGGCCAAGCGTGAGCTCCTACAATGAGCAGTTCTTC. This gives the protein CASSWPSVSSYNEQFF.

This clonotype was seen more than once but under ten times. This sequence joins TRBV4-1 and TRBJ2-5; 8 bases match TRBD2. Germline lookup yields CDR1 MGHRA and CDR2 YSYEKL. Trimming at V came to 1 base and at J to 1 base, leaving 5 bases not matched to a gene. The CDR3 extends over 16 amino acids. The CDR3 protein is CASSQGAGALQETQYF. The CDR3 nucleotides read TGCGCCAGCAGCCAAGGAGCGGGGGCCCTCCAAGAGACCCAGTACTTC.

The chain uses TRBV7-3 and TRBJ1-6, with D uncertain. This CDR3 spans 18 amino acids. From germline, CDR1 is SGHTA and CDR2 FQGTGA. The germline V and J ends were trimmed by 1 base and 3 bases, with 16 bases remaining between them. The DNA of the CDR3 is TGTGCCAGCAGCTTAAAAGGGCTTACAGCCAACTATAATTCACCCCTCCACTTT. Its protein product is CASSLKGLTANYNSPLHF.

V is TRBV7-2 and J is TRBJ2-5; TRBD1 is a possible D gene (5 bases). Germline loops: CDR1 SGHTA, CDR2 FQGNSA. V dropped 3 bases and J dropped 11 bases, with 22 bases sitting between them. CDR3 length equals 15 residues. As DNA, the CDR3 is TGTGCCAGCAGCTTGGGGCCAATGCTATACAATGAGCAGTACTTC. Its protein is CASSLGPMLYNEQYF.

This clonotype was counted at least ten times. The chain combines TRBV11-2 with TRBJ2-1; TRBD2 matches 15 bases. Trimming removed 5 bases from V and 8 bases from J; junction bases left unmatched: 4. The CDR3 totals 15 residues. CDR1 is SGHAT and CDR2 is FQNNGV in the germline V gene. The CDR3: CASSRRTSGGDEQFF. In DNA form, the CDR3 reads TGTGCCAGCAGCCGTAGGACTAGCGGGGGGGATGAGCAGTTCTTC.

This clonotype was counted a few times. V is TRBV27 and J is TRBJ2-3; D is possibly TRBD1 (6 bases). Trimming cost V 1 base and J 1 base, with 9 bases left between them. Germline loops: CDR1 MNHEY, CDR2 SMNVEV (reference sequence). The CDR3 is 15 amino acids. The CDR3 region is CASSLLGTRTDTQYF. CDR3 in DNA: TGTGCCAGCAGTTTATTGGGGACACGCACAGATACGCAGTATTTT.

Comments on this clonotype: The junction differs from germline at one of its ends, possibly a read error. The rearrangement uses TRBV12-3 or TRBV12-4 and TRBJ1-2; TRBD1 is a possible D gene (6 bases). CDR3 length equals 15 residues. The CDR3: CASSPAEGRGHGCTF. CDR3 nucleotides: TGTGCCAGCAGTCCCGCCGAGGGCAGGGGACATGGCTGCACCTTC.

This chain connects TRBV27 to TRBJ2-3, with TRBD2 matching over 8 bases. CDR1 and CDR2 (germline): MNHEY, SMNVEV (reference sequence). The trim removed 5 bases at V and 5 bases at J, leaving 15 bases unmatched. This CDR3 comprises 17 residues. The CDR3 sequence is CASSVRLTRAGEDTQYF. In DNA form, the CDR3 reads TGTGCCAGCAGTGTTAGATTAACTAGAGCGGGAGAAGATACGCAGTATTTT.

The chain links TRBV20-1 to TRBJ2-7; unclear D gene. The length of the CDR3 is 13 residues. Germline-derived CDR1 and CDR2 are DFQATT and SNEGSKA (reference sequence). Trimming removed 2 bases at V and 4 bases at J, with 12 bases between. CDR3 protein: CSARLTTRYEQYF. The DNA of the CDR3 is TGCAGTGCTAGACTCACAACCCGGTACGAGCAGTACTTC.

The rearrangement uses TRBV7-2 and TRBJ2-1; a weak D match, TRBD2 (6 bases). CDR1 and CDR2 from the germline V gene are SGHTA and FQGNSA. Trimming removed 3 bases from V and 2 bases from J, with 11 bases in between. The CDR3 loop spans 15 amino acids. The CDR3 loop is CASSLTTGAYNEQFF. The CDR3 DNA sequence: TGTGCCAGCAGCTTGACTACGGGAGCCTACAATGAGCAGTTCTTC.

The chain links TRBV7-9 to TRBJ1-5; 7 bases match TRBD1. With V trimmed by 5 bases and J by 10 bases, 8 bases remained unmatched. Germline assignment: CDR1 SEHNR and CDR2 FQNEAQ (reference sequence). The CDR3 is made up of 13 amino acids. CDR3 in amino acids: CASSPRTGGPQHF. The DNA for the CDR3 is TGTGCCAGCAGCCCTAGGACAGGCGGACCCCAGCATTTT.

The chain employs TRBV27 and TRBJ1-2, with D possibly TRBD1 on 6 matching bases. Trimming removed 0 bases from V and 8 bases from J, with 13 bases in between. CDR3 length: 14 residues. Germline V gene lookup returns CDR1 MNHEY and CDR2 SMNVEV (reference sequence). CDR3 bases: TGTGCCAGCAGTTTATCCCGACAGGAGGGAGGCTACACCTTC. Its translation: CASSLSRQEGGYTF.

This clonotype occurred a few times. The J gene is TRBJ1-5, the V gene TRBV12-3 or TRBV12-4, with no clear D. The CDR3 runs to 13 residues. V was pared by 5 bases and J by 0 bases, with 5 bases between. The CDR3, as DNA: TGTGCCAGCAGTATAAATAGCAATCAGCCCCAGCATTTT. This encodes CASSINSNQPQHF.

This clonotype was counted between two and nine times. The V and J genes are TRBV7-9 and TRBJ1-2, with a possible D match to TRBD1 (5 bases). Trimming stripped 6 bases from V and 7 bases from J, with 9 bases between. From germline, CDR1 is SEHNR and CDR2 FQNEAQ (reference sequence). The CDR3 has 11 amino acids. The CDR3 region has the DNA TGTGCCAGCAGTCAGCAGGGTGGCTACACCTTC. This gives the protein CASSQQGGYTF. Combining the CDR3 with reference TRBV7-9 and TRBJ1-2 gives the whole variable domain DTGVSQNPRHKITKRGQNVTFRCDPISEHNRLYWYRQTLGQGPEFLTYFQNEAQLEKSRLLSDRFSAERPKGSFSTLEIQRTEQGDSAMYLCASSQQGGYTFGSGTRLTVV.

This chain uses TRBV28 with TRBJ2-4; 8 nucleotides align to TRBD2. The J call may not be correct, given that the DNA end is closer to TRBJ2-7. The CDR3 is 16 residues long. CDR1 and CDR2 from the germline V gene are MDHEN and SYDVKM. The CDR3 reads CASTAGGGYDSYEQYF. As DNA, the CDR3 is TGTGCCAGCACGGCGGGGGGAGGGTACGACTCCTACGAGCAGTACTTC.

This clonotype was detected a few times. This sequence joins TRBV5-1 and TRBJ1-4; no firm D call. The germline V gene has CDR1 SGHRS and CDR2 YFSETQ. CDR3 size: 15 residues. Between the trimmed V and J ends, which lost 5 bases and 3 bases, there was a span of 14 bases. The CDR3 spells CASRPGGKANEKLFF. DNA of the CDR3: TGCGCCAGCAGGCCCGGTGGCAAGGCTAATGAAAAACTGTTTTTT. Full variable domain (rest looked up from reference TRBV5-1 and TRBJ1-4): KAGVTQTPRYLIKTRGQQVTLSCSPISGHRSVSWYQQTPGQGLQFLFEYFSETQRNKGNFPGRFSGRQFSNSRSEMNVSTLELGDSALYLCASRPGGKANEKLFFGSGTQLSVL.

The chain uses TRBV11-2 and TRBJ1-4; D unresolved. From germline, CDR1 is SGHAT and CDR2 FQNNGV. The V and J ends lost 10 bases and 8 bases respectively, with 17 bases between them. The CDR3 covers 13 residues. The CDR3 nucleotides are TGTGCCACTGCAGCCGGGAGGCAAGAAAAACTGTTTTTT. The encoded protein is CATAAGRQEKLFF.

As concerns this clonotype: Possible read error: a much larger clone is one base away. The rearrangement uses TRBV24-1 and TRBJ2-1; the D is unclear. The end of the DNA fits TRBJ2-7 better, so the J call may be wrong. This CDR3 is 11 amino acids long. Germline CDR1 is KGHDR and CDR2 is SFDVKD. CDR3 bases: TGTGCCACCAGTGTATACAATGAGCAGTACTTC. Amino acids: CATSVYNEQYF.

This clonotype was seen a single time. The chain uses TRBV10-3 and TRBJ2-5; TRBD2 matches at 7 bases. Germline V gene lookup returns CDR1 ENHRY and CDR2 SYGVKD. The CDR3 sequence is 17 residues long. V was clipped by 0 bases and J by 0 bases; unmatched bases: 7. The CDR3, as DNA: TGTGCCATCAGTGAGTCCCAGGCGGGGGAGTACCAAGAGACCCAGTACTTC. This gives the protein CAISESQAGEYQETQYF.

CDR3 in DNA: TGCGCCAGCAGCTTCCCAGCGAACACTGAAGCTTTCTTT. Protein sequence: CASSFPANTEAFF. The V and J genes are TRBV5-1 and TRBJ1-1; D is ambiguous. This CDR3 spans 13 amino acids. Trimming removed 2 bases from V and 1 base from J, with 6 bases in between. Germline values: CDR1 SGHRS, CDR2 YFSETQ. Combining the CDR3 with reference TRBV5-1 and TRBJ1-1 gives the whole variable domain KAGVTQTPRYLIKTRGQQVTLSCSPISGHRSVSWYQQTPGQGLQFLFEYFSETQRNKGNFPGRFSGRQFSNSRSEMNVSTLELGDSALYLCASSFPANTEAFFGQGTRLTVV.